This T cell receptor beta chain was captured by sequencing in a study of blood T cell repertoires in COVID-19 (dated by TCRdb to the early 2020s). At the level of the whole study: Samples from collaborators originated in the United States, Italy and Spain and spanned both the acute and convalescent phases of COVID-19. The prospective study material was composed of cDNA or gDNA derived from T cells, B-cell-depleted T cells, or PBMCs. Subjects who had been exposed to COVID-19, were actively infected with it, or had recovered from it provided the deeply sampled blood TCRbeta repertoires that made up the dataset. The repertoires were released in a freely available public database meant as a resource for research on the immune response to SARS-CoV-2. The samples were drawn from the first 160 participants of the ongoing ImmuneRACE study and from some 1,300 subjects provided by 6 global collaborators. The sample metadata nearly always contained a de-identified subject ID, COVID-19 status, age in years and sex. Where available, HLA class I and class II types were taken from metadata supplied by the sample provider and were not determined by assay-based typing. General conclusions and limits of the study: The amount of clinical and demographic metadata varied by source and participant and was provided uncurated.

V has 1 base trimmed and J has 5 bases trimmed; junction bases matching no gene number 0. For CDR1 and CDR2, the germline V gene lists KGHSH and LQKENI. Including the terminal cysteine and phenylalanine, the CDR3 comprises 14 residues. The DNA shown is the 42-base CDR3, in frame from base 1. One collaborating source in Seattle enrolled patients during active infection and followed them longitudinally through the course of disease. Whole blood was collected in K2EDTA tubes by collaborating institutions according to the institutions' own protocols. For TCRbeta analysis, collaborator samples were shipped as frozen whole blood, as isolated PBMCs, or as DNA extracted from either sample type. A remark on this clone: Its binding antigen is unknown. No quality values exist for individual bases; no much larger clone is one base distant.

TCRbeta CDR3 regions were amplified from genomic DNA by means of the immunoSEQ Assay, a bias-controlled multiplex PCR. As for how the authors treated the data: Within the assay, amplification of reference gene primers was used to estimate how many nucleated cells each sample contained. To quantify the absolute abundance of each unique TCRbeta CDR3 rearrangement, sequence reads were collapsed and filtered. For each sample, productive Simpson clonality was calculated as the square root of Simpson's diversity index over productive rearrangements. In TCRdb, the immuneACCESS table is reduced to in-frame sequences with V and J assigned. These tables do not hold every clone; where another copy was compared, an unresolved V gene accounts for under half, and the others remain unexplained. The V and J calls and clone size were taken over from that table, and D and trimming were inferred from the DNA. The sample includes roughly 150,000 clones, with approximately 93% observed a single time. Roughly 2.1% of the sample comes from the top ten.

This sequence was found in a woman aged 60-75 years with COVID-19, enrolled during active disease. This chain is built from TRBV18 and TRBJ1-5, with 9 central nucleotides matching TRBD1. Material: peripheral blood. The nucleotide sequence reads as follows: TGTGCCAGCTCACCACGACAGGGGGATCAGCCCCAGCATTTT. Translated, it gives CASSPRQGDQPQHF.